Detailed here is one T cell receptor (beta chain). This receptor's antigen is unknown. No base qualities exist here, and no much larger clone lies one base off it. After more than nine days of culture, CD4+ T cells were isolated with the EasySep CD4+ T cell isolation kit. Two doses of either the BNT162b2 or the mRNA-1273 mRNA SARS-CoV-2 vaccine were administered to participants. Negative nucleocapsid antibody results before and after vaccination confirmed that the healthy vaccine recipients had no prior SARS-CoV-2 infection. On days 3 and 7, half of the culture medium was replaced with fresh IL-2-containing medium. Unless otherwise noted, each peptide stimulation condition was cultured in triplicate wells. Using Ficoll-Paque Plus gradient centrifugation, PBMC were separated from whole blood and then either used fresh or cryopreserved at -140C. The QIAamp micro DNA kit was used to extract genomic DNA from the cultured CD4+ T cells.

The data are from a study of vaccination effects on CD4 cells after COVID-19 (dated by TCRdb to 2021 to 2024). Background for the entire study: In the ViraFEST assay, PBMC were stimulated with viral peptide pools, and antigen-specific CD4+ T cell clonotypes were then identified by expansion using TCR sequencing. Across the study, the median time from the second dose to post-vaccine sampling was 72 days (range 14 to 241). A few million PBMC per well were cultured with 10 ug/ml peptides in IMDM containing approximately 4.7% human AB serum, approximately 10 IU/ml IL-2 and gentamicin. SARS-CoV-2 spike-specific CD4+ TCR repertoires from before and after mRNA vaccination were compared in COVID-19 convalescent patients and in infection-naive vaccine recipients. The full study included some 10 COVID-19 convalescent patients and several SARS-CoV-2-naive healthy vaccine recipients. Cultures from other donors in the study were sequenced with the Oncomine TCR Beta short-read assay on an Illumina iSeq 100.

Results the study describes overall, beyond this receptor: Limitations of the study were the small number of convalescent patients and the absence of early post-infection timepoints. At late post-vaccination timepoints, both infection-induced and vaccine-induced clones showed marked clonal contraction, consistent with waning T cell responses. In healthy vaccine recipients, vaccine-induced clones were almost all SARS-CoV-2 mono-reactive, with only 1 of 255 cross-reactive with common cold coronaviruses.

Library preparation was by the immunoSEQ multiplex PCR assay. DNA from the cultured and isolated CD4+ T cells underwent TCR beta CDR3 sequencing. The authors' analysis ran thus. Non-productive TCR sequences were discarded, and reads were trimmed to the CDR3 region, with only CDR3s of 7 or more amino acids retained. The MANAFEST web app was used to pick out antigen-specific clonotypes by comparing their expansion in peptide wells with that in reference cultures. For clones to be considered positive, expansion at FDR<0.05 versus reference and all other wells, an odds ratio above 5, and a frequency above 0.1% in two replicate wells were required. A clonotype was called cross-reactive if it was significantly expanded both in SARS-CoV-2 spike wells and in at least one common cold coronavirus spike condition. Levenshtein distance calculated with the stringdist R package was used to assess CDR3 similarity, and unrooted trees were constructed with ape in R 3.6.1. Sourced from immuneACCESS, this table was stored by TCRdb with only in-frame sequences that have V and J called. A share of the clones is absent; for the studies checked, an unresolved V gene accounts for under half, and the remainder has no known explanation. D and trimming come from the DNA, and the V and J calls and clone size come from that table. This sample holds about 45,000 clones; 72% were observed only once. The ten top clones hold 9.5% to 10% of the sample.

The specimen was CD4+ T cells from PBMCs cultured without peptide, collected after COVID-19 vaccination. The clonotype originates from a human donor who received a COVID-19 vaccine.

Here is the DNA: TGTGCCAGCAGCTTCGGTCTGGGGGCAGGGGGTTCCTACGAGCAGTACTTC. This encodes CASSFGLGAGGSYEQYF. Rearrangement joined TRBV7-9 to TRBJ2-7; 7 bases in the middle match TRBD1. CDR1 SEHNR and CDR2 FQNEAQ were looked up in the germline V gene (reference sequence). From the cysteine through the phenylalanine, the CDR3 covers 17 amino acids. Of all the DNA, just the CDR3 is kept, 51 bases in frame from base 1. V has 3 bases trimmed and J has 1 base trimmed; junction bases matching no gene number 12.